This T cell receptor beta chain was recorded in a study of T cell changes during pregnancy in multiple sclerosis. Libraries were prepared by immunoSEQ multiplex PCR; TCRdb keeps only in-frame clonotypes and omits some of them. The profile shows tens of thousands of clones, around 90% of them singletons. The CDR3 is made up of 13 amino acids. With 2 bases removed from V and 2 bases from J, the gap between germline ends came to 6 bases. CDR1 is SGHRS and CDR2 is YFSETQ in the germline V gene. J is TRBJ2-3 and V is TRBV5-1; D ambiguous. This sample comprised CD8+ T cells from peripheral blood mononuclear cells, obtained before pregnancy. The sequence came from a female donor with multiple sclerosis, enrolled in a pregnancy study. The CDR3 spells CASSLYTTDTQYF. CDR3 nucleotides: TGCGCCAGCAGCTTATACACCACAGATACGCAGTATTTT.